These 12 T cell receptor beta chains were all obtained from the same sample, sequenced in a study of regulatory T cells in long-lasting Graves disease. Arm-PCR of CDR3 regions and iRepertoire HTBI primers were the basis on which TCR beta libraries were built. TCRdb reanalysed the multiplex PCR reads using MiXCR and keeps one entry per CDR3 protein. The table lists 500,000 or so distinct CDR3 sequences, under 20% of them singletons. Time point indicated: newly diagnosed GD, antithyroid drugs for less than 3 months. PBMCs provided the RNA from which the TCR library was made. The sample was also reused in another study, on T cells in Graves' hyperthyroidism and ophthalmopathy.

The specimen comprised peripheral blood mononuclear cells (PBMCs), sampled at new diagnosis, from a patient treated with antithyroid drugs. These TCRs come from a man in his forties with Graves disease.

This clonotype was seen at least ten times. V is TRBV3-1 and J is TRBJ2-1; no definite D call. This CDR3 has 13 amino acids. CDR1 is LGHDT, CDR2 YNNKEL, per germline (reference sequence). V was clipped by 5 bases and J by 3 bases, with 8 bases between them. Written as DNA, the CDR3 is TGTGCCAGCAGCTTAAGGGACTACAATGAGCAGTTCTTC. Translated, it gives CASSLRDYNEQFF.

This clonotype was detected a few times. V is TRBV20-1 and J is TRBJ2-7; possible D gene TRBD1, 6 bases. The germline V and J ends were trimmed by 8 bases and 0 bases, with 14 bases remaining between them. The CDR3 loop spans 13 amino acids. Looked up from germline, CDR1 is DFQATT and CDR2 is SNEGSKA (reference sequence). In DNA, the CDR3 is TGCAGTACCATCACAGGGAGCTCCTACGAGCAGTACTTC. This codes for CSTITGSSYEQYF.

This clonotype was seen ten or more times. The chain combines TRBV6-1 with TRBJ1-2, with unresolved D. The germline V gene has CDR1 MNHNS and CDR2 SASEGT. The CDR3 has 13 residues. V was shortened by 8 bases and J by 2 bases, with 12 bases between the two germline ends. The CDR3 sequence: CASANDLNYGYTF. CDR3 nucleotides: TGTGCCAGCGCCAATGACCTGAACTATGGCTACACCTTC.

A few counts support this clonotype. This rearrangement joins TRBV4-1 to TRBJ1-1; no clear D. The CDR3 length is 14 residues. CDR1 and CDR2 from the germline V gene are MGHRA and YSYEKL. V dropped 0 bases and J dropped 2 bases, with 7 bases sitting between them. The CDR3 spells CASSQDEVNTEAFF. In DNA, the CDR3 is TGCGCCAGCAGCCAAGACGAGGTTAACACTGAAGCTTTCTTT.

This clonotype was recorded at least ten times. The chain couples TRBV20-1 to TRBJ2-3, with 9 positions matching TRBD1. The germline V gene has CDR1 DFQATT and CDR2 SNEGSKA (reference sequence). Germline trimming cut 3 bases from V and 5 bases from J; bases unmatched to any gene: 15. This CDR3 is 17 amino acids long. Written as DNA, the CDR3 is TGCAGTGCTAGGGGATCGACTGAACAGGGGGCTGGAGATACGCAGTATTTT. Protein: CSARGSTEQGAGDTQYF.

This clonotype showed up many times. The V call is TRBV6-1, the J call TRBJ2-2; D possibly corresponds to TRBD1 (6 bases). Germline V gives CDR1 MNHNS, CDR2 SASEGT. The CDR3 extends over 16 amino acids. The V and J ends lost 6 bases and 1 base respectively, with 15 bases between them. The CDR3 nucleotides are TGTGCCAGCAGGTTCGCCCAGACAGGGAACACCGGGGAGCTGTTTTTT. Protein sequence: CASRFAQTGNTGELFF.

Regarding this clonotype: One end of the junction does not line up with germline, which may come from a read error. The rearrangement links TRBV9 to TRBJ1-2; 8 positions match TRBD1. Germline assignment: CDR1 SGDLS and CDR2 YYNGEE. CDR3 size: 13 residues. The CDR3 loop reads CASSGSGQVLIAF. The CDR3 region has the DNA TGTGCCAGCAGCGGTTCGGGACAGGTCCTCATAGCATTC.

This clonotype was seen repeatedly, ten times or more. The chain employs TRBV28 and TRBJ2-5; D remains unclear. V lost 3 bases, J lost 2 bases, and 7 bases lay in between. Looked up from germline, CDR1 is MDHEN and CDR2 is SYDVKM. The CDR3 loop spans 13 amino acids. As DNA, the CDR3 is TGTGCCAGCAGTTTTGACGTACAAGAGACCCAGTACTTC. Its translation is CASSFDVQETQYF.

In its sample, this clonotype was seen many times. This chain connects TRBV6-1 to TRBJ2-1; 9 bases match TRBD2. The J segment lost 6 bases and the V segment lost 7 bases, leaving 10 bases of the junction unmatched. This CDR3 is built from 15 residues. Germline V CDR1 and CDR2: MNHNS, SASEGT. CDR3 DNA sequence: TGTGCCAGCAACCCCGGCGGGAGGGCGGGCAATGAGCAGTTCTTC. Protein product: CASNPGGRAGNEQFF.

The V gene is TRBV5-1, the J gene TRBJ2-3; the match to TRBD1 covers 7 bases. Losses at the gene ends were 5 bases for V and 0 bases for J; bases not matched to a gene: 3. CDR1 SGHRS and CDR2 YFSETQ come from the germline V gene. This CDR3 comprises 14 residues. The CDR3 loop reads CASRLGQSTDTQYF. CDR3 nucleotides: TGCGCCAGCAGACTGGGACAGAGCACAGATACGCAGTATTTT.

The gene calls are TRBV20-1 and TRBJ1-2; tentatively, D is TRBD1 (6 bases). V lost 3 bases and J lost 1, with 9 bases in between. CDR1 and CDR2 from the germline V gene are DFQATT and SNEGSKA (reference sequence). The CDR3 runs to 13 residues. The CDR3 reads CSARDRNNYGYTF. The CDR3 coding sequence is TGCAGTGCTAGGGACAGAAATAACTATGGCTACACCTTC.

This clonotype showed up many times. This chain uses TRBV4-1 with TRBJ2-3, with D tentatively TRBD2 (5 bases). The CDR3 has 17 amino acids. V was trimmed by 0 bases and J by 2 bases, leaving 15 bases between them. Germline V gene sequence: CDR1 MGHRA, CDR2 YSYEKL. The CDR3 loop is CASSQDWSQAATDTQYF. DNA of the CDR3: TGCGCCAGCAGCCAAGACTGGTCGCAAGCGGCCACAGATACGCAGTATTTT.